Below, 3 T cell receptor beta chains from the same sample are listed, as sequenced in a study of early T cells in non-severe SARS-CoV-2 infection (dated by TCRdb to about 2021). Libraries were built with 5' RACE. Sequencing took place on a NextSeq 500. TCRdb trimmed the raw reads at Q25, called clones with MiXCR and kept productive beta chains. Each record represents a unique CDR3 protein, reported with the most common genes and DNA among its rows. For this sample there are 50,000 to 70,000 distinct CDR3 sequences; roughly a tenth appear just once. The top ten clonotypes cover 8.5% to 9.5% of the sample. Source material: whole blood. The origin of the receptors is an adult who was a healthcare worker with PCR-confirmed SARS-CoV-2 infection or an uninfected control (not recorded which).

V gene TRBV9 combines with J gene TRBJ1-2, with TRBD1 identical over 7 bases. The J segment lost 4 bases and the V segment lost 4 bases, leaving 22 bases of the junction unmatched. This CDR3 has 19 amino acids. Per the germline V gene, CDR1 is SGDLS and CDR2 is YYNGEE. The CDR3 here is CASSQRMEGAFSSGYGYTF. The CDR3, as DNA: TGTGCCAGCAGCCAAAGGATGGAGGGGGCGTTCAGTTCCGGCTATGGCTACACCTTC.

This clonotype was counted between two and nine times. V usage is TRBV2 and J usage is TRBJ2-1, with D unclear. Germline V gives CDR1 SNHLY, CDR2 FYNNEI. Trimming removed 7 bases at V and 7 bases at J, with 20 bases between. This CDR3 has 15 amino acids. The CDR3 reads CASTSGTVWGNEQFF. The CDR3 coding sequence is TGTGCCAGCACCTCCGGTACGGTCTGGGGAAATGAGCAGTTCTTC.

This clonotype has ten or more counts. This chain joins TRBV27 and TRBJ1-2; D is perhaps TRBD1 (5 bases). Trimming pared 3 bases from V and 7 bases from J, leaving 12 bases between. The CDR3 loop spans 13 amino acids. CDR1 is MNHEY, CDR2 SMNVEV, per germline (reference sequence). The CDR3: CASSFGRVGGYTF. CDR3 bases: TGTGCCAGCAGTTTCGGCAGGGTTGGTGGCTACACCTTC.